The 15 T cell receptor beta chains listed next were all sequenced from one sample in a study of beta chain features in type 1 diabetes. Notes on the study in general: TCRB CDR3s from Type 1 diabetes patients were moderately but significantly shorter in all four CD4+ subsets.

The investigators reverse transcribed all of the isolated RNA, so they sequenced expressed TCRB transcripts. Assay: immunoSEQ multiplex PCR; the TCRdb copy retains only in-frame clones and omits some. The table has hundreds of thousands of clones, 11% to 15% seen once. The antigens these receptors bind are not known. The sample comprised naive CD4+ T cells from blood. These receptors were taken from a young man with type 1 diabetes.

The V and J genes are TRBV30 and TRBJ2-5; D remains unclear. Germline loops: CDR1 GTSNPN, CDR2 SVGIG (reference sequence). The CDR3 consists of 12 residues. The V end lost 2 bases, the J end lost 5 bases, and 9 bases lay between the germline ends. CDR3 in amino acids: CAWSPSEETQYF. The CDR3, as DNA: TGTGCCTGGAGTCCCAGTGAGGAGACCCAGTACTTC.

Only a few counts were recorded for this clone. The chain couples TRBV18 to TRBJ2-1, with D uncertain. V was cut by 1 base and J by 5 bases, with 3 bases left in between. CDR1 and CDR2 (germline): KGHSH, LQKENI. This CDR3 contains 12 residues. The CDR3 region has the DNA TGTGCCAGCTCACCACAAGACAATGAGCAGTTCTTC. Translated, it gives CASSPQDNEQFF.

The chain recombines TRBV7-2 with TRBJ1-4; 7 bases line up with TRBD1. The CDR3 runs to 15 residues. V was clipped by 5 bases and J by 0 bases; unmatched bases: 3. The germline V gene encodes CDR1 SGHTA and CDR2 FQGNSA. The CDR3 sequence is CASSITGATNEKLFF. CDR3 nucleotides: TGTGCCAGCAGCATTACAGGGGCAACTAATGAAAAACTGTTTTTT.

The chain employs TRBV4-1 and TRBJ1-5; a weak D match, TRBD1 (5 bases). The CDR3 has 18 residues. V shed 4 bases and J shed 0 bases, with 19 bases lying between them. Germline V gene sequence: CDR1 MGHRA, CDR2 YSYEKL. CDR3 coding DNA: TGCGCCAGCAGCCCTTCGCGGAGGGGATCGTATAGCAATCAGCCCCAGCATTTT. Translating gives CASSPSRRGSYSNQPQHF.

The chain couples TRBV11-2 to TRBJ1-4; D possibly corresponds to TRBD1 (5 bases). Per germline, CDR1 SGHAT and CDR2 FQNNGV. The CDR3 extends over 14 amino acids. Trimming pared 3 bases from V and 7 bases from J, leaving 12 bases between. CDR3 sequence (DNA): TGTGCCAGCAGCTTGGGAAGCGGGGGTGAAAAACTGTTTTTT. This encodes CASSLGSGGEKLFF.

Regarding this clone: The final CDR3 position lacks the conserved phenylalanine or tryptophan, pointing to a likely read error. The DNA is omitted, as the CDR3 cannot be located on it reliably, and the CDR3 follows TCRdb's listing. The CDR3 is CASRSGQGNI. The chain is built from TRBV27 and TRBJ2-7; the DNA was not used to check the table's D call, TRBD1. The CDR3 totals 10 residues, both ends included. The germline gives CDR1 MNHEY, CDR2 SMNVEV (reference sequence).

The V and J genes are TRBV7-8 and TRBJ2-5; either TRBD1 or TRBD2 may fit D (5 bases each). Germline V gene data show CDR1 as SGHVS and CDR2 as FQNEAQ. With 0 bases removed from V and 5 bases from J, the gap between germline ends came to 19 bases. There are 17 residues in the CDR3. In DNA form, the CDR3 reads TGTGCCAGCAGCTTAGCACCGGGACCCAAAAGGGAGGAGACCCAGTACTTC. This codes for CASSLAPGPKREETQYF.

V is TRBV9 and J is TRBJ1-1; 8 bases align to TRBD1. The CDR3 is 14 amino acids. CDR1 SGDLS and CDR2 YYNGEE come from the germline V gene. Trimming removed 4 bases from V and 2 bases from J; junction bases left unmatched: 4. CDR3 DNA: TGTGCCAGCAGCCCGGGACAGGTAAACACTGAAGCTTTCTTT. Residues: CASSPGQVNTEAFF.

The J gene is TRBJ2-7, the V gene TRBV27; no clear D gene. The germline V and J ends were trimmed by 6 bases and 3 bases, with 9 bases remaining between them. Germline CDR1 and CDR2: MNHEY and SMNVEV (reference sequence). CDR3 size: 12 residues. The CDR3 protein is CASRTSGYEQYF. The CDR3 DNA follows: TGTGCCAGCAGGACGTCCGGCTACGAGCAGTACTTC.

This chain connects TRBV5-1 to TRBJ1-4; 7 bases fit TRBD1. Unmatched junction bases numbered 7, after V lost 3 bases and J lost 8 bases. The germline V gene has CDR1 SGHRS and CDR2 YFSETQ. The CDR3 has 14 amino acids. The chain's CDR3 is CASSSTGSEEKLFF. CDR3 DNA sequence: TGCGCCAGCAGCTCGACAGGGAGTGAGGAAAAACTGTTTTTT.

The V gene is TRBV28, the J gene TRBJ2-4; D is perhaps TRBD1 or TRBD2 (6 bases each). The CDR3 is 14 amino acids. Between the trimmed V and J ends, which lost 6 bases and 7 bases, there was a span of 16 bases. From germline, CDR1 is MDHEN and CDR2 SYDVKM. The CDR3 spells CASSLGGRVNIQYF. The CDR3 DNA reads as TGTGCCAGCAGCCTGGGGGGCCGCGTGAACATTCAGTACTTC.

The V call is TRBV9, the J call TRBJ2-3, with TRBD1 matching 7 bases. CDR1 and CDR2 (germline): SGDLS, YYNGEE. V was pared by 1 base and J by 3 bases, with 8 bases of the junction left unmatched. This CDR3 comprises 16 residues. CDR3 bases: TGTGCCAGCAGCGTAATAGGAGACAGGGTAACAGATACGCAGTATTTT. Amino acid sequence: CASSVIGDRVTDTQYF.

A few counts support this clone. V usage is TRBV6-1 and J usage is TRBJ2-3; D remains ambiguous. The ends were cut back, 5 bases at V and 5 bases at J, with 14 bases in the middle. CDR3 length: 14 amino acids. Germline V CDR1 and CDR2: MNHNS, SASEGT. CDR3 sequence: CASSQRLLKDTQYF. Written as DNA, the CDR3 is TGTGCCAGCAGTCAAAGACTCCTCAAAGATACGCAGTATTTT.

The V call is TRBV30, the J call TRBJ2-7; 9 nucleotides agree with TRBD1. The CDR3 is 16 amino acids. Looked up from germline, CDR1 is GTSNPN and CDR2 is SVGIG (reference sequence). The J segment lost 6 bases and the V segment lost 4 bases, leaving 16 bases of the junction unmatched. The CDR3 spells CAWTGGWGTGFSEQYF. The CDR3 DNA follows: TGTGCCTGGACCGGAGGGTGGGGGACAGGGTTCTCCGAGCAGTACTTC.

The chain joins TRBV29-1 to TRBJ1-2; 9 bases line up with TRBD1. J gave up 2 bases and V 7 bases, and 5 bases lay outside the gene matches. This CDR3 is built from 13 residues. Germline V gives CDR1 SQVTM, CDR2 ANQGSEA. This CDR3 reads CSAGTGLNYGYTF. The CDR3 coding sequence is TGCAGCGCCGGGACAGGGCTCAACTATGGCTACACCTTC.